A single sample gave rise to the 15 T cell receptor beta chains below, sequenced in a study of tumor and adjacent non-tumor tissue in lung cancer. TCRbeta libraries were built with three rounds of nested PCR, modified from ARM-PCR. Using its own MiXCR run on the multiplex PCR reads, TCRdb lists one record per CDR3 protein. The sample yields under 250,000 distinct CDR3 sequences, about 76% seen once. RNA was extracted from bulk tissue without any cell sorting. The sample taken for sequencing was lung tumor tissue. The receptors were gathered from a man aged 60 to 75 with non-small cell lung cancer.

For this clonotype: The junction departs from the called germline gene at one end, perhaps through a read error. V usage is TRBV11-1 and J usage is TRBJ2-5; D may be TRBD1 or TRBD2 (6 bases each). From germline, CDR1 is SGHAT and CDR2 FQDESV (reference sequence). The CDR3 contains 18 residues. The CDR3 spells CASSSGGPQTARGGTHYF. The DNA for the CDR3 is TGTGCCAGCAGCTCCGGGGGTCCTCAGACTGCCCGAGGGGGGACCCATTACTTC.

With regard to this clonotype: Likely a read error: the CDR3 ends without its conserved phenylalanine or tryptophan. The chain recombines TRBV20-1 with TRBJ1-1, with D perhaps matching TRBD1 (5 bases). The CDR3 is 13 residues long. Germline V gene sequence: CDR1 DFQATT, CDR2 SNEGSKA (reference sequence). Deletions cut 8 bases from V and 3 bases from J, with 16 bases between. The CDR3 loop is CSFTSPTDTEAFI. The CDR3 nucleotides are TGCAGTTTTACATCCCCGACAGACACTGAAGCTTTCATT.

This clonotype was counted many times. The rearrangement links TRBV6-6 to TRBJ2-2; no clear D. This CDR3 has 16 amino acids. V lost 5 bases and J lost 3, with 16 bases in between. CDR1 and CDR2 from the germline V gene are MNHNY and SVGAGI (reference sequence). The CDR3 loop reads CASSEIGELDTGELFF. The DNA of the CDR3 is TGTGCCAGCAGTGAAATTGGGGAATTGGACACCGGGGAGCTGTTTTTT.

This clonotype came up a few times. One end of the junction varies from germline; a read error may be responsible. CDR3 residues: CSVREGSGNTIYF. The CDR3, as DNA: TGCAGCGTCAGGGAGGGCTCTGGAAACACCATATATTTC. This chain uses TRBV29-1 with TRBJ1-3; TRBD1 is a possible D gene (5 bases). The CDR3 sequence is 13 residues long. Germline values: CDR1 SQVTM, CDR2 ANQGSEA.

The V and J genes are TRBV4-1 and TRBJ1-2, with TRBD1 identical over 7 bases. Germline V lookup: CDR1 MGHRA, CDR2 YSYEKL. CDR3 length: 16 amino acids. Trimming cost V 1 base and J 13 bases; bases outside gene matches: 18. CDR3 sequence (DNA): TGCGCCAGCAGCCAAGTTCCTACAGGGGCCCTCTATGACTGCACCTTC. Protein sequence: CASSQVPTGALYDCTF.

This chain joins TRBV20-1 and TRBJ2-1; 13 bases align to TRBD2. The CDR3 totals 16 residues. J lost 4 bases, V lost 7 bases, and 10 bases had no gene match. Germline V lookup: CDR1 DFQATT, CDR2 SNEGSKA (reference sequence). DNA for the CDR3: TGCAGTGATAGTGCGACTAGCGGGAGGATTTACAATGAGCAGTTCTTC. Translation gives CSDSATSGRIYNEQFF.

This chain connects TRBV30 to TRBJ1-2; 12 nucleotides agree with TRBD1. Germline V gene lookup returns CDR1 GTSNPN and CDR2 SVGIG (reference sequence). Trimming cost V 3 bases and J 2 bases; bases outside gene matches: 7. CDR3 length: 16 amino acids. The CDR3 DNA is TGTGCCTGGAGGGGACAGGGGGCGAGATCGAACTATGGCTACACCTTC. Encoded protein: CAWRGQGARSNYGYTF. Variable domain in full (rest from reference TRBV30 and TRBJ1-2): SQTIHQWPATLVQPVGSPLSLECTVEGTSNPNLYWYRQAAGRGLQLLFYSVGIGQISSEVPQNLSASRPQDRQFILSSKKLLLSDSGFYLCAWRGQGARSNYGYTFGSGTRLTVV.

This clonotype was seen once. With a much larger clone just one base away, this may be a read error. V is TRBV20-1 and J is TRBJ2-5; maybe TRBD2 (5 bases). Per the germline V gene, CDR1 is DFQATT and CDR2 is SNEGSKA (reference sequence). The CDR3 consists of 14 residues. The chain's CDR3 is CSTRSGAQQETQYF. Here the CDR3 DNA reads TGCAGTACTAGATCCGGAGCACAGCAAGAGACCCAGTACTTC.

The chain recombines TRBV12-3 or TRBV12-4 with TRBJ2-3; D remains ambiguous. This CDR3 region has 14 residues. With 5 bases removed from V and 0 bases from J, the gap between germline ends came to 9 bases. This CDR3 reads CASSLQKSTDTQYF. The CDR3 DNA is TGTGCCAGCAGTCTTCAGAAGAGCACAGATACGCAGTATTTT.

The CDR3 is CSVRGRLGYTF. Here the CDR3 DNA reads TGCAGTGTTAGGGGCCGACTGGGCTACACCTTC. The chain recombines TRBV20-1 with TRBJ1-2; weak D call: TRBD1 (5 bases). This CDR3 spans 11 amino acids. Trimming took off 7 bases at V and 8 bases at J, with 14 bases between the two ends. From germline, CDR1 is DFQATT and CDR2 SNEGSKA (reference sequence).

Comment on this clonotype: At one end the junction does not follow the germline gene, possibly because of a read error. The rearrangement links TRBV11-1 to TRBJ1-1, with 9 bases aligning to TRBD1. Per the germline V gene, CDR1 is SGHAT and CDR2 is FQDESV (reference sequence). The CDR3 length is 14 residues. The CDR3 DNA follows: TGTGTCAGCAGCTTAGCACAGGGGGCAACTGAAGGTTTCTTT. Its translation: CVSSLAQGATEGFF.

This clonotype was counted at least ten times. The chain is built from TRBV12-3 or TRBV12-4 and TRBJ2-1; 8 nucleotides agree with TRBD2. This CDR3 contains 13 residues. With V trimmed by 10 bases and J by 5 bases, 7 bases remained unmatched. The CDR3 nucleotides read TGTGCCACTAACAGCGGGGGACACAATGAGCAGTTCTTC. Translating gives CATNSGGHNEQFF.

Comments on this clonotype: An end of the junction differs from the germline gene, which may be a read error. The V and J genes are TRBV11-3 and TRBJ2-3; the match to TRBD1 covers 8 bases. The CDR3 spans 14 residues. Looked up from germline, CDR1 is SGHNT and CDR2 is YENEEA. CDR3 amino acids: CACSLTGGSDTQYF. In DNA form, the CDR3 reads TGTGCCTGCAGCCTCACAGGGGGATCAGATACGCAGTATTTT.

With regard to this clonotype: At one of its ends the junction is not consistent with the germline gene, which may arise from a read error. The gene calls are TRBV5-4 and TRBJ2-6; D remains ambiguous. Germline loops: CDR1 SGHNT, CDR2 YYREEE (reference sequence). The CDR3 spans 14 residues. In DNA, the CDR3 is TGTGCAAGCAGCCCCACCTCTGAGGCCAACGTCCTGACTTTC. It yields the protein CASSPTSEANVLTF.

The table lists this clonotype with a few counts. The chain recombines TRBV11-2 with TRBJ2-3, with 11 bases matching TRBD2. This CDR3 is built from 14 residues. After removal of 6 bases from V and 15 bases from J, the junction contained 14 bases not matched to a gene. Germline V gene lookup returns CDR1 SGHAT and CDR2 FQNNGV. In DNA form, the CDR3 reads TGTGCCAGCAGTTTTCTAGCGGGGGGTGTTCAGCACTATTTT. Translation: CASSFLAGGVQHYF.